This T cell receptor (beta chain) was profiled in a study of T cells and Merkel cell carcinoma outcomes. Study results and limitations: Repertoire plus T-cell density reportedly predicted Merkel cell carcinoma outcomes.

The CDR3 spans 12 residues. The germline V gene encodes CDR1 KGHSH and CDR2 LQKENI. Trimming removed 5 bases from V and 6 bases from J; junction bases left unmatched: 4. Worth noting for this clone: The antigen is not known.

Some clones are missing from TCRdb's copy, which holds only in-frame ones; the method was immunoSEQ multiplex PCR. The sample holds 13,000 to 15,000 clones, roughly 92% seen once. The sequenced sample consisted of tumor tissue from Merkel cell carcinoma. This sequence originates from a human donor with Merkel cell carcinoma. The chain has TRBV18 and TRBJ2-7; 7 bases are shared with TRBD2. CDR3: CASSDTGGEQYF. In nucleotides, the CDR3 is TGTGCCAGCTCAGATACGGGGGGCGAGCAGTACTTC.